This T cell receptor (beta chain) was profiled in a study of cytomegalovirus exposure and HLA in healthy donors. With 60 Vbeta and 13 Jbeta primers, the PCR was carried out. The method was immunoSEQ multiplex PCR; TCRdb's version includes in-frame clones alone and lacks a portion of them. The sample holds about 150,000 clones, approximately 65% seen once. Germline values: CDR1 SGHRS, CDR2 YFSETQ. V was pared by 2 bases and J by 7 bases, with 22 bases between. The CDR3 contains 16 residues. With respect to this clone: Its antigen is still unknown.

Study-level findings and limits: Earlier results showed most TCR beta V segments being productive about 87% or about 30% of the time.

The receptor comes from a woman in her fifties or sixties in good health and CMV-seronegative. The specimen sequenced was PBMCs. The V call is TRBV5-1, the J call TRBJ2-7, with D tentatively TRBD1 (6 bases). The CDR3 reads CASSFYTGYEGKEQYF. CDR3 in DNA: TGCGCCAGCAGCTTTTACACAGGGTACGAAGGGAAAGAGCAGTACTTC.